One and the same sample provided the 18 T cell receptor beta chains below, sequenced in a study of T cell responses to AZD1222 COVID-19 vaccine. Assay: immunoSEQ multiplex PCR; the TCRdb copy retains only in-frame clones and omits some. The profile shows 100,000 to 150,000 clones, around 90% of them singletons. The input for sequencing was peripheral blood, taken 28 days after the second AZD1222 dose. The receptors derive from an adult who received the AZD1222 COVID-19 vaccine.

This chain joins TRBV4-1 and TRBJ2-1; no clear D. Germline values: CDR1 MGHRA, CDR2 YSYEKL. V was shortened by 0 bases and J by 8 bases, with 5 bases between the two germline ends. The CDR3 runs to 12 residues. CDR3 coding DNA: TGCGCCAGCAGCCAAGAGAGGCATGAGCAGTTCTTC. Translation gives CASSQERHEQFF.

The chain links TRBV5-1 to TRBJ2-3; 11 bases are shared with TRBD2. This CDR3 is built from 15 residues. Germline V gene lookup returns CDR1 SGHRS and CDR2 YFSETQ. The trim removed 6 bases at V and 4 bases at J, leaving 7 bases unmatched. DNA of the CDR3: TGCGCCAGCACGAACCTAGCGGGAGGATCAGATACGCAGTATTTT. Translated: CASTNLAGGSDTQYF.

The CDR3 DNA reads as TGTGCCAGCAGTGGACAGGAGGGGGGCTATGGCTACACCTTC. It specifies CASSGQEGGYGYTF. This chain uses TRBV7-9 with TRBJ1-2; 7 nucleotides align to TRBD1. In germline, CDR1 is SEHNR, CDR2 FQNEAQ (reference sequence). This CDR3 has 14 residues. The V gene end was trimmed by 6 bases and the J gene end by 4 bases; junction bases not matched to a gene: 8.

This chain connects TRBV6-2 or TRBV6-3 to TRBJ2-1, with 15 positions matching TRBD2. This CDR3 spans 17 amino acids. J was trimmed by 8 bases and V by 0 bases; bases with no gene match: 5. Germline assignment: CDR1 MNHEY and CDR2 SVGEGT. The CDR3 here is CASSYSMGLAGGDEQFF. The CDR3 DNA sequence: TGTGCCAGCAGTTACTCGATGGGACTAGCGGGAGGCGATGAGCAGTTCTTC.

The J gene is TRBJ2-2, the V gene TRBV6-5, with D perhaps TRBD2 (6 bases). Per germline, CDR1 MNHEY and CDR2 SVGAGI. V was pared by 6 bases and J by 6 bases, with 14 bases between. This CDR3 has 14 amino acids. The DNA for the CDR3 is TGTGCCAGCAGCACGACTTCGGGGGCCGGGGAGCTGTTTTTT. It is translated as CASSTTSGAGELFF.

The rearrangement joins TRBV4-2 to TRBJ2-1; 14 bases are a match to TRBD2. Looked up from germline, CDR1 is LGHNA and CDR2 is YNFKEQ. The CDR3 consists of 17 residues. Unmatched junction bases numbered 6, after V lost 0 bases and J lost 8 bases. DNA for the CDR3: TGTGCCAGCAGCCAAGATATAGGGACTAGCGGGAGTTATGAGCAGTTCTTC. It encodes CASSQDIGTSGSYEQFF.

V is TRBV30 and J is TRBJ2-1; 7 nucleotides align to TRBD1. J was trimmed by 8 bases and V by 0 bases; bases with no gene match: 7. The germline V gene encodes CDR1 GTSNPN and CDR2 SVGIG (reference sequence). This CDR3 spans 14 amino acids. CDR3 bases: TGTGCCTGGAGTGTACACAGGGGTACGGATGAGCAGTTCTTC. It is translated as CAWSVHRGTDEQFF.

The chain recombines TRBV12-5 with TRBJ2-1, with 15 bases that match TRBD2. In germline, CDR1 is LGHNT, CDR2 FRNRAP. The CDR3 runs 23 residues. V was clipped by 2 bases and J by 2 bases; unmatched bases: 19. Written as DNA, the CDR3 is TGTGCTAGTGGTTTGCCCAGGGGGGTGGCAAGGACTAGCGGGAGGGCCGCCTACAATGAGCAGTTCTTC. This sequence encodes CASGLPRGVARTSGRAAYNEQFF.

This chain joins TRBV20-1 and TRBJ2-1; D not certain. This CDR3 contains 11 residues. Germline V gene data show CDR1 as DFQATT and CDR2 as SNEGSKA (reference sequence). V was pared by 3 bases and J by 2 bases, with 2 bases between. DNA for the CDR3: TGCAGTGCTAGGCCCTACAATGAGCAGTTCTTC. It is translated as CSARPYNEQFF.

The chain links TRBV18 to TRBJ1-1; D unresolved. Germline CDR1 reads KGHSH; CDR2 reads LQKENI. This CDR3 comprises 12 residues. V gave up 8 bases and J gave up 5 bases, with 12 bases separating them. This CDR3 reads CASLKDGTEAFF. The CDR3 nucleotides are TGTGCCAGCCTCAAGGACGGGACTGAAGCTTTCTTT. The complete variable domain, with remaining parts taken from reference TRBV18 and TRBJ1-1, reads NAGVMQNPRHLVRRRGQEARLRCSPMKGHSHVYWYRQLPEEGLKFMVYLQKENIIDESGMPKERFSAEFPKEGPSILRIQQVVRGDSAAYFCASLKDGTEAFFGQGTRLTVV.

V and J are TRBV7-9 and TRBJ1-2, with D unclear. CDR1 SEHNR and CDR2 FQNEAQ come from the germline V gene (reference sequence). This CDR3 is built from 14 residues. With 5 bases removed from V and 5 bases from J, the gap between germline ends came to 15 bases. The CDR3 nucleotides read TGTGCCAGCAGCCTGGTGGGGTCCCTATATGGCTACACCTTC. Its protein product is CASSLVGSLYGYTF.

The chain is built from TRBV7-8 and TRBJ2-7, with a weak D call TRBD2 (9 bases). From germline, CDR1 is SGHVS and CDR2 FQNEAQ. CDR3 length: 17 residues. V shed 3 bases and J shed 2 bases, with 20 bases lying between them. The CDR3: CASSFYRGASGAYEQYF. The DNA of the CDR3 is TGTGCCAGCAGCTTCTACAGGGGGGCTAGCGGGGCCTACGAGCAGTACTTC.

This rearrangement joins TRBV11-3 to TRBJ2-3; TRBD2 matches 14 bases. This CDR3 has 17 residues. CDR1 is SGHNT and CDR2 is YENEEA in the germline V gene. Trimming removed 4 bases from V and 3 bases from J; junction bases left unmatched: 6. As DNA, the CDR3 is TGTGCCAGCAGCTCGGGACTAGCGGGAGCTGGGACAGATACGCAGTATTTT. It specifies CASSSGLAGAGTDTQYF.

This chain links TRBV5-1 with TRBJ1-6; no reliable D call. The CDR3 covers 15 residues. Trimming pared 3 bases from V and 1 base from J, leaving 8 bases between. Germline V gives CDR1 SGHRS, CDR2 YFSETQ. As DNA, the CDR3 is TGCGCCAGCAGCTCTTCCGGGTCCTATAATTCACCCCTCCACTTT. Translating it yields CASSSSGSYNSPLHF.

CDR3 DNA sequence: TGTGCCAGCAGCGAGGGTGGGGCCCCAGCCAAGACCCAGTACTTC. Amino acid sequence: CASSEGGAPAKTQYF. The V gene is TRBV2, the J gene TRBJ2-5, with D perhaps TRBD1 or TRBD2 (5 bases each). Germline lookup yields CDR1 SNHLY and CDR2 FYNNEI. The length of the CDR3 is 15 residues. The V end lost 6 bases, the J end lost 6 bases, and 20 bases lay between the germline ends.

V usage is TRBV20-1 and J usage is TRBJ1-5; D might be TRBD1 (5 bases). V dropped 5 bases and J dropped 16 bases, with 18 bases sitting between them. The CDR3 is 11 amino acids. Germline loops: CDR1 DFQATT, CDR2 SNEGSKA (reference sequence). Here the CDR3 DNA reads TGCAGTGCTGCAACCGGGACCGCCACACATTTT. Its protein product is CSAATGTATHF.

The chain combines TRBV11-1 with TRBJ1-1; TRBD1 aligns across 8 bases. The ends lost 4 bases at V and 1 base at J; junction bases unmatched: 5. This CDR3 spans 15 amino acids. Germline CDR1 is SGHAT and CDR2 is FQDESV (reference sequence). Written as DNA, the CDR3 is TGTGCCAGCAGCTCCGGACAGGGCGAGAACACTGAAGCTTTCTTT. This encodes CASSSGQGENTEAFF.

The gene calls are TRBV5-1 and TRBJ1-1; D may be TRBD1 (5 bases). Germline CDR1 reads SGHRS; CDR2 reads YFSETQ. The CDR3 is 12 residues long. Trimming shortened V by 1 base and J by 12 bases, and 13 bases separated the two germline ends. Here the CDR3 DNA reads TGCGCCAGCAGCTTGCTGGGGCCAAGCCCTTTCTTT. This encodes CASSLLGPSPFF.